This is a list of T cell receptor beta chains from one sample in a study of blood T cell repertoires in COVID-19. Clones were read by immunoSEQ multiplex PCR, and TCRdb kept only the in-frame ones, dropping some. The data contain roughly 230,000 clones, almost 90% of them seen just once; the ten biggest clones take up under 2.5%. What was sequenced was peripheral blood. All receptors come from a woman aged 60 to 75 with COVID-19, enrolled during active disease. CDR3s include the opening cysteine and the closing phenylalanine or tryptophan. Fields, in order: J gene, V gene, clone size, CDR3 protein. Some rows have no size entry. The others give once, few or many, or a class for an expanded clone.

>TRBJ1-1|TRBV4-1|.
CASSRIGGGGEAFF
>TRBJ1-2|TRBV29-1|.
CSVEGPGQGFGGYTF
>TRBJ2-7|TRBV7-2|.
CASSWTGDGGEQYF
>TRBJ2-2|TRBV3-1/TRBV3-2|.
CASTPDSLVTGELFF
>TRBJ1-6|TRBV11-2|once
CASSFGFGGAMRSPLHF
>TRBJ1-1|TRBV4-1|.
CASSQDRGRTEAFF
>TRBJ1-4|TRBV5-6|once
CASRPRQGFNEKLFF
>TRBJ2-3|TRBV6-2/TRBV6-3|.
CASSLGQLTDTQYF
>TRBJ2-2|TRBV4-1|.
CASSQDSAGGSVGELFF
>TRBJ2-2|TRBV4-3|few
CASSQVAGGHNTGELFF
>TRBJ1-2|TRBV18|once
CASSPRDDSRSYTF
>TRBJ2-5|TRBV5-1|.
CASSLHTGETQYF
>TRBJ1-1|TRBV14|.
CASSRLLGRGTEAFF
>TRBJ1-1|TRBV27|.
CASSLHRMGNTEAFF
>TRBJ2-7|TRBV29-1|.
CSVVEVGDSSYEQYF
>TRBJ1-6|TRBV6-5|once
CASIGEFSPLHF
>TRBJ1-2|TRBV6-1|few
CASTERTARANGYTF
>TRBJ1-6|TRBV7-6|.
CASSPTSGGSGSPLHF
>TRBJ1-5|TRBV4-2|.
CASSQDWRGSGNQPQHF
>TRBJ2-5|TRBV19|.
CASSSTGFVLETQYF
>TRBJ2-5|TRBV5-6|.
CASSLATSGGETQYF
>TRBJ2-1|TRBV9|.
CASSNRQFSSYNEQFF
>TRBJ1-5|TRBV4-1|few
CASSQDGRQGEQPQHF
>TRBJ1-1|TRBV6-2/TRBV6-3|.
CASSYQGGETEAFF
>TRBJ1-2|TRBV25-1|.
CASSDAVYGYTF
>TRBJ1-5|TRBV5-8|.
CASSSPTHQPQHF
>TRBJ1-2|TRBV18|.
CASSPRAGLITF
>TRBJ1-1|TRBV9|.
CASSGRGTEAFF
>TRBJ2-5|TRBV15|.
CATSRDFGGSETQYF
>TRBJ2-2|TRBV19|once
CASSIQGHTGELFF
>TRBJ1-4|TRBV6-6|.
CASNQINEKLFF
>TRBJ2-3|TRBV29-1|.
CSVPRQGTDTQYF
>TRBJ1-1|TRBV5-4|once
CASSLGGGKQYTEAFF
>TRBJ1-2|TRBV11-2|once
CASSLVSGGGYTF
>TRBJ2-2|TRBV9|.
CASSVDGLAGGPNTGELFF
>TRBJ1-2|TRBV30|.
CAYPWEGNYGYTF
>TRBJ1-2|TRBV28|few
CASSPGQGEGYTF
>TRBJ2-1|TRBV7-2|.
CASSLNIYNEQFF
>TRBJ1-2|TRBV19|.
CASSIGTTRGYGYTF
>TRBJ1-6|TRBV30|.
CAWNRNRDSPLHF
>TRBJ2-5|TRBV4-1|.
CASSRSTSGDPSGLSQYF
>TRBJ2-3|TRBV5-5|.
CASSLSPGGSTDTQYF
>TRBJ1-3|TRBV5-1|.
CASSLDRGTGNTIYF
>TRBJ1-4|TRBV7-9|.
CASSPVQGTNEKLFF
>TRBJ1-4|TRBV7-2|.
CASSPEPLNEKLFF
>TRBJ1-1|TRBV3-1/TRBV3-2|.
CASSQVGGTEAFF
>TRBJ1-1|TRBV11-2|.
CASSLPGYTEAFF
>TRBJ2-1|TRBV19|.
CASSIRGIEQFF
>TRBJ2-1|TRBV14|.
CASSQEGRGSYEQFF
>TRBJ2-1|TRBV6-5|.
CASSFSPSEQFF
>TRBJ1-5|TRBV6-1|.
CASSAWGPNSNQPQHF
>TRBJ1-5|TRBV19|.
CASSTLTPGQGWISNQPQHF
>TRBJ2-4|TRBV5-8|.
CASSLNRGLWEAKNIQYF
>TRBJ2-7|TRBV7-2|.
CASRPGLAGAYEQYF
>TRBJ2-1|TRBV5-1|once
CASRGGSGGAFNEQFF
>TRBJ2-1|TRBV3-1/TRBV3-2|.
CASTSRGIWSSSYNEQFF
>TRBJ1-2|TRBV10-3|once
CAIRPRDSSNYGYTF
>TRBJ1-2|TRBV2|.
CASSYIKPGQGYYGYTF
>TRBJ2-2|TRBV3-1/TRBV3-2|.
CASSQTRLWHQGNTGELFF
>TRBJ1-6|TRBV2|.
CASSPSRTGWGSPLHF